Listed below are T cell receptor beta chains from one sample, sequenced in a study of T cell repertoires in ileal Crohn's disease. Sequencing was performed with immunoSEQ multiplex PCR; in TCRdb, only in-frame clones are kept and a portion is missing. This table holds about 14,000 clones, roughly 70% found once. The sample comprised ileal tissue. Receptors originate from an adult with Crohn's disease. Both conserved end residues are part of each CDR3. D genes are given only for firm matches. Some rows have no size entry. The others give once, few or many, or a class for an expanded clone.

CDR3: CAISPGTGTYEQYF; DNA: TGTGCCATCAGCCCTGGGACAGGGACCTACGAGCAGTACTTC; size: -; V: TRBV10-3; J: TRBJ2-7; D: TRBD1
CDR3: CASSFIGAKNIQYF; DNA: TGCGCCAGCAGCTTTATAGGGGCCAAAAACATTCAGTACTTC; size: once; V: TRBV5-1; J: TRBJ2-4; D: -
CDR3: CASSSGAGNTGELFF; DNA: TGCGCCAGCAGCTCCGGAGCGGGGAACACCGGGGAGCTGTTTTTT; size: few; V: TRBV5-1; J: TRBJ2-2; D: -
CDR3: CAGPRGCNYGYTF; DNA: TGTGCCGGACCTCGGGGTTGTAACTATGGCTACACCTTC; size: -; V: TRBV30; J: TRBJ1-2; D: -
CDR3: CALQRGDVDEQFF; DNA: TGTGCCCTACAGCGGGGGGACGTAGATGAGCAGTTCTTC; size: -; V: TRBV10-3; J: TRBJ2-1; D: TRBD2
CDR3: CASTDLVYQETQYF; DNA: TGTGCCAGCACAGATTTAGTGTACCAAGAGACCCAGTACTTC; size: few; V: TRBV27; J: TRBJ2-5; D: -
CDR3: CASRWISGQPEKLFF; DNA: TGTGCCAGCAGATGGATCTCGGGACAGCCTGAAAAACTGTTTTTT; size: -; V: TRBV27; J: TRBJ1-4; D: TRBD1
CDR3: CASSEYGANTQYF; DNA: TGTGCCAGCAGTGAATACGGGGCGAATACGCAGTATTTT; size: -; V: TRBV6-1; J: TRBJ2-3; D: -
CDR3: CASSGQPQHF; DNA: TGTGCCAGCAGCGGGCAGCCCCAGCATTTT; size: few; V: TRBV5-6; J: TRBJ1-5; D: -
CDR3: CASSIKRGTLEINSGNTIYF; DNA: TGTGCCAGCAGCATCAAAAGGGGGACGTTAGAAATCAACTCTGGAAACACCATATATTTT; size: -; V: TRBV21-1; J: TRBJ1-3; D: -
CDR3: CASSLAAENYGYTF; DNA: TGTGCCAGCAGCTTAGCCGCAGAGAACTATGGCTACACCTTC; size: once; V: TRBV7-8; J: TRBJ1-2; D: -
CDR3: CASSKERADFLETQYF; DNA: TGTGCCAGCAGCAAAGAGAGGGCAGATTTTTTGGAGACCCAGTACTTC; size: -; V: TRBV21-1; J: TRBJ2-5; D: -
CDR3: CASSLMGDTQYF; DNA: TGTGCCAGCAGCTTAATGGGGGATACGCAGTATTTT; size: -; V: TRBV7-3; J: TRBJ2-3; D: -
CDR3: CASSESGMEKLFF; DNA: TGTGCCAGCAGTGAATCAGGGATGGAAAAACTGTTTTTT; size: -; V: TRBV2; J: TRBJ1-4; D: -
CDR3: CASSSSVGGYNEQFF; DNA: TGTGCCAGCAGCTCTAGCGTTGGGGGCTACAATGAGCAGTTCTTC; size: -; V: TRBV7-9; J: TRBJ2-1; D: -
CDR3: CASSPSGGPQETQYF; DNA: TGTGCCAGCAGCCCCAGCGGGGGGCCTCAAGAGACCCAGTACTTC; size: -; V: TRBV9; J: TRBJ2-5; D: TRBD2
CDR3: CASLPQGNEKLFF; DNA: TGTGCCAGCCTCCCACAAGGAAATGAAAAACTGTTTTTT; size: -; V: TRBV11-2; J: TRBJ1-4; D: -
CDR3: CASSIDDRDNSPLHF; DNA: TGTGCCAGTAGTATAGACGACAGGGATAATTCACCCCTCCACTTT; size: -; V: TRBV19; J: TRBJ1-6; D: TRBD1
CDR3: CASSGREGVSPLHF; DNA: TGTGCCAGCAGCGGCAGAGAGGGGGTCTCACCCCTCCACTTT; size: -; V: TRBV9; J: TRBJ1-6; D: -
CDR3: CASSWGQQEGYTF; DNA: TGTGCCAGCAGTTGGGGACAGCAGGAGGGCTACACCTTC; size: -; V: TRBV28; J: TRBJ1-2; D: TRBD1
CDR3: CASSLSTAGGKPQHF; DNA: TGTGCCAGCAGTTTATCTACGGCAGGGGGTAAGCCCCAGCATTTT; size: few; V: TRBV27; J: TRBJ1-5; D: TRBD1
CDR3: CASSLDRGHNSPLHF; DNA: TGTGCCAGCAGCTTAGACAGGGGGCATAATTCACCCCTCCACTTT; size: -; V: TRBV7-2; J: TRBJ1-6; D: TRBD1
CDR3: CASSLGGSSNEKLFF; DNA: TGTGCCAGCAGCTTGGGGGGAAGCTCTAATGAAAAACTGTTTTTT; size: few; V: TRBV5-4; J: TRBJ1-4; D: -
CDR3: CSVSDWDRNTGELFF; DNA: TGCAGCGTTTCGGATTGGGATAGGAACACCGGGGAGCTGTTTTTT; size: once; V: TRBV29-1; J: TRBJ2-2; D: -
CDR3: CASSILLRDRGQNIQYF; DNA: TGTGCCAGCAGCATCCTCCTCCGGGACAGGGGGCAGAACATTCAGTACTTC; size: -; V: TRBV21-1; J: TRBJ2-4; D: -
CDR3: CASSEQALSGNTIYF; DNA: TGTGCCAGCAGTGAACAGGCCCTCTCTGGAAACACCATATATTTT; size: once; V: TRBV2; J: TRBJ1-3; D: -
CDR3: CASNFKPNTEAFF; DNA: TGCGCCAGCAACTTCAAACCGAACACTGAAGCTTTCTTT; size: few; V: TRBV5-1; J: TRBJ1-1; D: -
CDR3: CASSVGQGYGYTF; DNA: TGTGCCAGCAGCGTAGGCCAGGGTTATGGCTACACCTTC; size: -; V: TRBV9; J: TRBJ1-2; D: -
CDR3: CASSPRGRKNEQFF; DNA: TGTGCCAGCAGTCCCAGGGGGCGCAAAAATGAGCAGTTCTTC; size: -; V: TRBV6-1; J: TRBJ2-1; D: TRBD1
CDR3: CASSPGGRGDQPQHF; DNA: TGCGCCAGCAGCCCCGGGGGTAGGGGGGACCAGCCCCAGCATTTT; size: -; V: TRBV4-1; J: TRBJ1-5; D: -
CDR3: CAIRLNYNSPLHF; DNA: TGTGCCATCCGGCTTAACTATAATTCACCCCTCCACTTT; size: few; V: TRBV10-3; J: TRBJ1-6; D: -
CDR3: CASSLEGFSKHF; DNA: TGTGCCAGCAGCTTAGAGGGGTTCTCCAAGCATTTT; size: -; V: TRBV7-8; J: TRBJ1-5; D: -
CDR3: CASSEWGADNEKLFF; DNA: TGTGCCAGCAGTGAATGGGGGGCTGATAATGAAAAACTGTTTTTT; size: -; V: TRBV2; J: TRBJ1-4; D: -
CDR3: CASSPTVDTEAFF; DNA: TGTGCCAGTAGCCCGACAGTTGACACTGAAGCTTTCTTT; size: -; V: TRBV19; J: TRBJ1-1; D: -
CDR3: CASSGLAGSGQYF; DNA: TGTGCCAGCAGCGGACTAGCGGGTTCAGGGCAGTACTTC; size: -; V: TRBV9; J: TRBJ2-7; D: TRBD2
CDR3: CAISGGLARGGLSYEQYF; DNA: TGTGCCATCAGTGGGGGACTAGCGAGGGGCGGCCTCTCCTACGAGCAGTACTTC; size: -; V: TRBV10-3; J: TRBJ2-7; D: TRBD2
CDR3: CASSKTGEYGYTF; DNA: TGTGCCAGCAGTAAGACAGGGGAATATGGCTACACCTTC; size: -; V: TRBV6-5; J: TRBJ1-2; D: TRBD1
CDR3: CATSRDLVLDLETQYF; DNA: TGTGCCACCAGCAGGGACCTAGTACTAGATTTGGAGACCCAGTACTTC; size: -; V: TRBV15; J: TRBJ2-5; D: -
CDR3: CASGPGTDPEKLFF; DNA: TGTGCTAGTGGCCCCGGGACAGACCCTGAAAAACTGTTTTTT; size: few; V: TRBV12-5; J: TRBJ1-4; D: TRBD1
CDR3: CASSLMAGGEYGYTF; DNA: TGTGCCAGCAGCTTGATGGCAGGGGGGGAGTATGGCTACACCTTC; size: -; V: TRBV5-4; J: TRBJ1-2; D: TRBD1
CDR3: CATSRDLESNTEAFF; DNA: TGTGCCACCAGCAGAGATCTGGAATCAAACACTGAAGCTTTCTTT; size: -; V: TRBV15; J: TRBJ1-1; D: -
CDR3: CASSGAQGSSYNSPLHF; DNA: TGTGCCAGCAGCGGTGCACAGGGTAGCTCCTATAATTCACCCCTCCACTTT; size: -; V: TRBV28; J: TRBJ1-6; D: -
CDR3: CASSSEGLGDTEAFF; DNA: TGTGCCAGCAGTTCAGAGGGATTGGGGGACACTGAAGCTTTCTTT; size: few; V: TRBV28; J: TRBJ1-1; D: -
CDR3: CASSMTDTYEQYF; DNA: TGTGCCAGTAGTATGACAGATACCTACGAGCAGTACTTC; size: -; V: TRBV19; J: TRBJ2-7; D: -
CDR3: CASSYPGQGRRELFF; DNA: TGTGCCAGCAGTTACCCGGGACAGGGAAGGCGGGAGCTGTTTTTT; size: -; V: TRBV6-5; J: TRBJ2-2; D: TRBD1
CDR3: CASSPGQGAVGEAFF; DNA: TGTGCCAGCAGCCCAGGACAGGGGGCAGTAGGTGAAGCTTTCTTT; size: -; V: TRBV9; J: TRBJ1-1; D: TRBD1
CDR3: CASSPGLDPDTQYF; DNA: TGTGCCAGCAGCCCTGGACTGGATCCAGATACGCAGTATTTT; size: -; V: TRBV7-2; J: TRBJ2-3; D: -
CDR3: CASTPGAAPMGTQYF; DNA: TGTGCCAGTACGCCGGGGGCGGCTCCGATGGGGACCCAGTACTTC; size: -; V: TRBV19; J: TRBJ2-5; D: -
CDR3: CASSPLSSGTDTQYF; DNA: TGCGCCAGCAGCCCTCTGTCGTCAGGGACAGATACGCAGTATTTT; size: -; V: TRBV10-2; J: TRBJ2-3; D: -
CDR3: CASSPRGQGLFF; DNA: TGTGCCAGCAGCCCGCGAGGACAGGGGCTGTTCTTC; size: -; V: TRBV11-2; J: TRBJ2-1; D: TRBD1
CDR3: CASRLIGTEETQYF; DNA: TGTGCCAGCAGGCTGATAGGGACTGAAGAGACCCAGTACTTC; size: few; V: TRBV27; J: TRBJ2-5; D: -